Included here is one T cell receptor beta chain sequence, with context. Those designated as exposed participants met a COVID-19 case within 2 weeks before study entry. The CDR3 is 11 amino acids. Germline CDR1 LGHDT, CDR2 YNNKEL (reference sequence). V dropped 5 bases and J dropped 2 bases, with 3 bases sitting between them. This specimen belongs to a study of blood T cell repertoires in COVID-19. Study summary: T cells, B-cell-depleted T cells, or PBMCs supplied cDNA or gDNA.

Data came from immunoSEQ multiplex PCR; TCRdb stores just in-frame clones and leaves some out. The data contain a few hundred thousand clones, around 89% of them singletons. The clonotype comes from a man aged 25-45 years who had been exposed to COVID-19. V gene TRBV3-1 (or the pseudogene TRBV3-2) combines with J gene TRBJ2-5; no reliable D call. The sample was PBMCs or T cells enriched from blood (not recorded which). This CDR3 reads CASSEQETQYF. In nucleotides, the CDR3 is TGTGCCAGCAGCGAGCAAGAGACCCAGTACTTC.